There are a few counts of the clone carrying this T cell receptor beta chain. Antigen specificity is unknown. The sample originates from a study of beta chain features in type 1 diabetes. Overall study findings and caveats: Moderately but significantly shorter TCRB CDR3s were found in Type 1 diabetes patients in all four CD4+ subsets. Cells with high TCR expression could be over-represented when cDNA is sequenced.

TCRB transcripts that were expressed got sequenced, as all of the isolated RNA had been reverse transcribed. Read counts averaged approximately 3.5 million for samples of naive, central memory and regulatory T cells. Profiled with immunoSEQ multiplex PCR; TCRdb holds only in-frame clones, not every one. Here the sample spans a few hundred thousand clones, around an eighth being singletons. CDR1 is SGHDT, CDR2 YYEEEE, per germline. The CDR3 is made up of 11 amino acids. Trimming cost V 1 base and J 7 bases, with 3 bases left between them. Markers CD45RO/CCR7/CD25/CD127/CD95/CD27 served to sort CD4+ naive, central memory, regulatory and stem cell-like memory cells. Purity exceeding 95% was reached by all sorted populations.

J is TRBJ2-1 and V is TRBV5-6; D ambiguous. The sequenced sample consisted of naive CD4+ T cells from blood. The clonotype was recovered from a man aged 25-45 years with type 1 diabetes. As DNA, the CDR3 is TGTGCCAGCAGCTTGTCGAATGAGCAGTTCTTC. Translation gives CASSLSNEQFF.